This T cell receptor (beta chain) emerged from a study of long-term antiretroviral therapy in people with HIV. Version v3.0 of the immunoSEQ assay ran at survey level. Measured with immunoSEQ multiplex PCR; TCRdb has only the in-frame clones, and not every one. The sample contains some 35,000 clones, over 90% of which appear only once. Details on this clone: The antigen is not known.

Study-wide findings and caveats: Every time point showed a repertoire led by clones expanded before ART. Possibly under older ART regimens, blood was drawn between about 2003 and 2018. CDR3 lengths in HIV samples spanned a narrower range than controls.

CDR3 size: 15 residues. V was pared by 6 bases and J by 8 bases, with 7 bases of the junction left unmatched. Germline V gives CDR1 SEHNR, CDR2 FQNEAQ (reference sequence). Sequencing was performed on unsorted PBMCs, taken 4.1 years after starting antiretroviral therapy. The chain couples TRBV7-9 to TRBJ1-6; 10 bases are shared with TRBD1. The clonotype was recovered from a woman between 50 and 59 years old with HIV. The DNA for the CDR3 is TGTGCCAGCAGTCCGACAGGGGGCGCTTATTCACCCCTCCACTTT. As protein: CASSPTGGAYSPLHF.